This T cell receptor (beta chain) was profiled in a study of CD8 T cells in ankylosing spondylitis. Per germline, CDR1 SGHDN and CDR2 FVKESK. The CDR3 length is 14 residues. Trimming took off 0 bases at V and 3 bases at J, with 9 bases between the two ends. In TCRdb, the 5' RACE reads were re-called with MiXCR into one record per CDR3 protein. The table has a few hundred thousand distinct CDR3 sequences, roughly 20% seen once. This sequence was found in a male donor with ankylosing spondylitis or in good health (not recorded which). The rearrangement joins TRBV14 to TRBJ2-7; no reliable D call. The sample was blood, either unsorted or a sorted T cell fraction (not recorded which). The CDR3 nucleotides are TGTGCCAGCAGCCAAGATTACCCTCTCTACGAGCAGTACTTC. Translating it yields CASSQDYPLYEQYF. Full variable domain (rest looked up from reference TRBV14 and TRBJ2-7): EAGVTQFPSHSVIEKGQTVTLRCDPISGHDNLYWYRRVMGKEIKFLLHFVKESKQDESGMPNNRFLAERTGGTYSTLKVQPAELEDSGVYFCASSQDYPLYEQYFGPGTRLTVT.